This T cell receptor beta chain came from a study of cytomegalovirus exposure and HLA in healthy donors. Sampled while nominally healthy, donors likely had unrecorded immune exposures. V lost 5 bases to trimming and J lost 0 bases, with 13 bases between them. The CDR3 is 15 residues long. Germline V gene sequence: CDR1 SEHNR, CDR2 FQNEAQ (reference sequence). Primers included in the PCR were 60 Vbeta and 13 Jbeta primers. Produced via immunoSEQ multiplex PCR; TCRdb's table is partial and in-frame only. This table has some 91,000 clones, 65% to 85% appearing once. Sequences were obtained from PBMCs. The source is a man between 35 and 55 years old in good health and CMV-seronegative. This chain joins TRBV7-9 and TRBJ2-5; tentative D call: TRBD1 (6 bases). For the CDR3, the DNA is TGTGCCAGCAGCAATCTACGGGACAACCAAGAGACCCAGTACTTC. This codes for CASSNLRDNQETQYF.